This T cell receptor beta chain was retrieved from a study of graft-versus-host responses after intestinal transplantation. Study summary: Recipients underwent multivisceral, liver-intestinal, or isolated intestinal transplants.

The CDR3 is 14 amino acids. Losses at the gene ends were 5 bases for V and 4 bases for J; bases not matched to a gene: 6. CDR1 and CDR2 (germline): SGHRS, YFSETQ. Assay: immunoSEQ multiplex PCR; the TCRdb copy retains only in-frame clones and omits some. The table has about 82,000 clones, 80% to 95% seen once. In the case of this clone: Its antigen is undetermined.

The receptor comes from a human donor who was the organ donor for an intestinal transplant. The starting material was unstimulated CD4+ T cells sorted from spleen or lymph node cells, obtained before transplant. The genes are TRBV5-1 and TRBJ1-2; 9 bases fit TRBD1. The CDR3 nucleotides read TGCGCCAGCAGGGTGGGACAGGGTACCTATGGCTACACCTTC. The encoded protein is CASRVGQGTYGYTF.